These 22 T cell receptor beta chains share one sample of origin, sequenced in a study of T cell repertoires in cytomegalovirus infection. TCRdb analysed the reads with MiXCR anew, one entry per CDR3 protein. The sample yields 150,000 to 200,000 distinct CDR3 sequences, approximately 15% seen once. The sequenced material came from PBMCs. Receptors originate from a human donor in good health (CMV status not recorded). Some clones in this sample may be carry-over from other donors' samples.

This clonotype has a count of ten or more. V gene TRBV19 combines with J gene TRBJ2-7; TRBD1 agrees at 9 bases. Trimming cost V 6 bases and J 2 bases; bases outside gene matches: 11. The CDR3 runs to 16 residues. Germline V gene lookup returns CDR1 LNHDA and CDR2 SQIVND (reference sequence). The CDR3 loop is CASSASGTGRTYEQYF. The CDR3 coding sequence is TGTGCCAGTAGCGCCTCCGGGACAGGGCGCACCTACGAGCAGTACTTC.

This clonotype was seen at least ten times. The chain links TRBV5-4 to TRBJ2-7, with 10 bases matching TRBD1. This CDR3 region has 15 residues. Losses at the gene ends were 5 bases for V and 1 base for J; bases not matched to a gene: 6. Per germline, CDR1 SGHNT and CDR2 YYREEE (reference sequence). CDR3 sequence: CASRREGQGSYEQYF. In nucleotides, the CDR3 is TGTGCCAGCAGACGCGAGGGACAGGGGTCCTACGAGCAGTACTTC.

The V and J genes are TRBV20-1 and TRBJ2-6, with 12 bases identical to TRBD1. The CDR3 is 16 residues long. V lost 7 bases, J lost 3 bases, and 7 bases stayed unmatched. Germline V gene data show CDR1 as DFQATT and CDR2 as SNEGSKA (reference sequence). The CDR3 protein is CSVPGQGAFGANVLTF. CDR3 DNA sequence: TGCAGTGTCCCGGGACAGGGGGCTTTTGGGGCCAACGTCCTGACTTTC.

This clonotype was seen at least ten times. V gene TRBV7-9 combines with J gene TRBJ1-3; D unclear. The CDR3 loop spans 18 amino acids. Per germline, CDR1 SEHNR and CDR2 FQNEAQ (reference sequence). Trimming cost V 7 bases and J 0 bases, with 22 bases left between them. For the CDR3, the DNA is TGTGCCAGCATCCGGCGGTGGGCAGGCGACGACTCTGGAAACACCATATATTTT. Protein sequence: CASIRRWAGDDSGNTIYF. Looking up the rest from reference TRBV7-9 and TRBJ1-3 gives the full variable domain: DTGVSQNPRHKITKRGQNVTFRCDPISEHNRLYWYRQTLGQGPEFLTYFQNEAQLEKSRLLSDRFSAERPKGSFSTLEIQRTEQGDSAMYLCASIRRWAGDDSGNTIYFGEGSWLTVV.

Only a few counts were recorded for this clonotype. This chain joins TRBV5-1 and TRBJ2-7; 9 bases agree with TRBD1. CDR1 and CDR2 from the germline V gene are SGHRS and YFSETQ. The CDR3 is made up of 17 amino acids. Losses at the gene ends were 9 bases for V and 3 bases for J; bases not matched to a gene: 19. The chain's CDR3 is CATPWGDRALRDYEQYF. The CDR3 nucleotides read TGCGCCACCCCCTGGGGGGACAGGGCCCTGCGAGACTACGAGCAGTACTTC.

The chain combines TRBV6-6 with TRBJ1-5; TRBD1 might be the D (5 bases). There are 15 residues in the CDR3. Germline CDR1 and CDR2: MNHNY and SVGAGI (reference sequence). Trimming left V 0 bases short and J 3 bases short, with 9 bases between. In nucleotides, the CDR3 is TGTGCCAGCAGTTACTCGGAACAGGTCAATCAGCCCCAGCATTTT. Amino acids: CASSYSEQVNQPQHF.

This clonotype occurred many times. The chain employs TRBV7-6 and TRBJ1-5, with a weak D call TRBD1 (5 bases). This CDR3 is 15 amino acids long. Deletions cut 5 bases from V and 6 bases from J, with 17 bases between. The V gene's germline CDR1 is SGHVS and CDR2 FNYEAQ. This CDR3 reads CASSPLLGPGQPQHF. In DNA, the CDR3 is TGTGCCAGCAGCCCCCTCTTGGGGCCGGGTCAGCCCCAGCATTTT.

The gene calls are TRBV25-1 and TRBJ1-2; D is unresolved. Trimming removed 6 bases from V and 2 bases from J, with 10 bases in between. The CDR3 runs 13 residues. Germline V gene lookup returns CDR1 MGHDK and CDR2 SYGVNS. The CDR3 reads CASRSPGNYGYTF. The DNA of the CDR3 is TGTGCCAGCAGAAGTCCCGGGAACTATGGCTACACCTTC.

The chain links TRBV19 to TRBJ1-5; D unclear. Trimming removed 3 bases at V and 11 bases at J, with 11 bases between. The length of the CDR3 is 12 residues. Germline V gene data show CDR1 as LNHDA and CDR2 as SQIVND (reference sequence). This chain's CDR3 is CASSITAHAQHF. As DNA, the CDR3 is TGTGCCAGTAGTATCACTGCCCATGCCCAGCATTTT.

This clonotype has only one observation. The chain carries TRBV7-9 and TRBJ2-3, with 7 bases matching TRBD2. The CDR3 covers 15 residues. CDR1 SEHNR and CDR2 FQNEAQ come from the germline V gene (reference sequence). Unmatched junction bases numbered 5, after V lost 5 bases and J lost 0 bases. CDR3: CASSNRDYSTDTQYF. In nucleotides, the CDR3 is TGTGCCAGCAGCAACCGGGACTACAGCACAGATACGCAGTATTTT.

This clonotype turned up a few times. It may be a read error: a sequence one base away is much more abundant. The chain carries TRBV7-9 and TRBJ2-7; 7 bases map to TRBD1. CDR3 length: 14 amino acids. V lost 5 bases to trimming and J lost 1 base; unmatched junction nucleotides: 5. CDR1 and CDR2 (germline): SEHNR, FQNEAQ (reference sequence). The CDR3, as DNA: TGTGCCAGCAGCCGGGAACAGGGGTCCTACGAGCAGTACTTC. It yields the protein CASSREQGSYEQYF.

This clonotype has just a few counts. The chain recombines TRBV5-1 with TRBJ1-2; 7 nucleotides agree with TRBD1. Germline CDR1 SGHRS, CDR2 YFSETQ. This CDR3 comprises 15 residues. V was pared by 0 bases and J by 6 bases, with 8 bases of the junction left unmatched. The CDR3 loop is CASSLAEGAIDGYTF. CDR3 nucleotides: TGCGCCAGCAGCTTGGCGGAGGGGGCAATCGATGGCTACACCTTC.

This clonotype came up many times. This rearrangement joins TRBV7-2 to TRBJ2-7; D is unclear. Germline CDR1 SGHTA, CDR2 FQGNSA. Trimming cost V 5 bases and J 2 bases, with 4 bases left between them. CDR3 length equals 11 residues. The CDR3 is CASSGAYEQYF. The CDR3 DNA follows: TGTGCCAGCAGCGGCGCCTACGAGCAGTACTTC.

The chain uses TRBV13 and TRBJ2-7, with 9 bases fitting TRBD1. Trimming took 6 bases from V and 6 from J; bases not matched to a gene: 12. Germline V gene sequence: CDR1 PRHDT, CDR2 FYEKMQ (reference sequence). The CDR3 loop spans 15 amino acids. CDR3 sequence (DNA): TGTGCCAGCAGAGAATCAGGGACAGGGAGAACCGAGCAGTACTTC. It specifies CASRESGTGRTEQYF.

This chain joins TRBV2 and TRBJ2-5; D gene ambiguous. The V end was cut by 1 base, the J end by 2 bases, with 8 bases between. Germline V gene data show CDR1 as SNHLY and CDR2 as FYNNEI. This CDR3 has 14 amino acids. As DNA, the CDR3 is TGTGCCAGCAGTGAAGACAGACCGCAAGAGACCCAGTACTTC. The encoded protein is CASSEDRPQETQYF.

This clonotype was counted at least ten times. The chain employs TRBV7-2 and TRBJ2-5; D is perhaps TRBD1 or TRBD2 (5 bases each). Trimming left V 4 bases short and J 6 bases short, with 18 bases between. In germline, CDR1 is SGHTA, CDR2 FQGNSA. The CDR3 runs to 15 residues. For the CDR3, the DNA is TGTGCCAGCAGCTCACGGGGCACAAGCGCAAAGACCCAGTACTTC. This gives the protein CASSSRGTSAKTQYF.

The table lists this clonotype with many counts. This chain uses TRBV7-8 with TRBJ2-2; 9 nucleotides match TRBD2. CDR1 SGHVS and CDR2 FQNEAQ come from the germline V gene. V shed 4 bases, J shed 0 bases, and the junction held 9 bases outside the gene matches. The length of the CDR3 is 18 residues. The CDR3 loop is CASSWRASGVSNTGELFF. CDR3 coding DNA: TGTGCCAGCAGCTGGAGGGCTAGCGGGGTCTCGAACACCGGGGAGCTGTTTTTT.

The sample holds many counts of this clonotype. This chain links TRBV10-3 with TRBJ2-4, with 7 bases matching TRBD1. V was clipped by 10 bases and J by 3 bases; unmatched bases: 3. The CDR3 is 12 amino acids. The germline V gene encodes CDR1 ENHRY and CDR2 SYGVKD. The CDR3 region has the DNA TGTGCCACCTGGGACAGCAAAAACATTCAGTACTTC. Translation gives CATWDSKNIQYF.

This clonotype came up many times. V gene TRBV28 combines with J gene TRBJ2-1, with D possibly matching TRBD2 (5 bases). V lost 3 bases and J 6 bases, leaving 9 bases between the germline ends. The CDR3 is 13 amino acids. Germline-derived CDR1 and CDR2 are MDHEN and SYDVKM. The CDR3 DNA reads as TGTGCCAGCAGTTTGGCTAGCCTCAATGAGCAGTTCTTC. This encodes CASSLASLNEQFF.

The V call is TRBV29-1, the J call TRBJ1-3, with D maybe TRBD1 (5 bases). This CDR3 is 16 amino acids long. Germline V gives CDR1 SQVTM, CDR2 ANQGSEA. The V gene lost 6 bases and the J gene lost 3 bases, with 21 bases spanning the gap. The CDR3 loop is CSVSGRRGGGGNTIYF. CDR3 DNA sequence: TGCAGCGTCTCTGGGAGAAGGGGAGGAGGTGGAAACACCATATATTTT.

This clonotype occurred a few times. The chain joins TRBV19 to TRBJ1-4; D possibly corresponds to TRBD1 (5 bases). Germline loops: CDR1 LNHDA, CDR2 SQIVND (reference sequence). Trimming cost V 5 bases and J 2 bases, with 6 bases left between them. The CDR3 is made up of 13 amino acids. In DNA, the CDR3 is TGTGCCAGTAGTCGACAGACTAATGAAAAACTGTTTTTT. It codes for CASSRQTNEKLFF.

This chain links TRBV7-4 with TRBJ1-2; D not certain. Trimming left V 4 bases short and J 8 bases short, with 14 bases between. Germline V gives CDR1 SGHVT, CDR2 SQSDAQ. This CDR3 region has 13 residues. CDR3 DNA: TGTGCCAGCAGCTCAATGGACCGGGGAGGCTACACCTTC. Translated: CASSSMDRGGYTF.